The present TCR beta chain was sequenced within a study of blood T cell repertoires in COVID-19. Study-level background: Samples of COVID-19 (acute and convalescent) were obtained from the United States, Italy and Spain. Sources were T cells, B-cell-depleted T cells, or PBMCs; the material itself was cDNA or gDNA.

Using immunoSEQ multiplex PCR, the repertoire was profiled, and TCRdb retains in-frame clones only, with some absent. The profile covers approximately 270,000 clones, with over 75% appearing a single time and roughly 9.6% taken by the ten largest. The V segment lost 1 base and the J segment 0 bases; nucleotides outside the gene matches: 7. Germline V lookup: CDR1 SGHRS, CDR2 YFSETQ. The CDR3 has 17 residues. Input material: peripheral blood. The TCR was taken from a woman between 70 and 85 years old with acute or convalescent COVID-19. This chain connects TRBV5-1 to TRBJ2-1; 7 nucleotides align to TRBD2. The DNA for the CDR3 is TGCGCCAGCAGCTTGAGCAGCGGGGTTGACTCCTACAATGAGCAGTTCTTC. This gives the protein CASSLSSGVDSYNEQFF.